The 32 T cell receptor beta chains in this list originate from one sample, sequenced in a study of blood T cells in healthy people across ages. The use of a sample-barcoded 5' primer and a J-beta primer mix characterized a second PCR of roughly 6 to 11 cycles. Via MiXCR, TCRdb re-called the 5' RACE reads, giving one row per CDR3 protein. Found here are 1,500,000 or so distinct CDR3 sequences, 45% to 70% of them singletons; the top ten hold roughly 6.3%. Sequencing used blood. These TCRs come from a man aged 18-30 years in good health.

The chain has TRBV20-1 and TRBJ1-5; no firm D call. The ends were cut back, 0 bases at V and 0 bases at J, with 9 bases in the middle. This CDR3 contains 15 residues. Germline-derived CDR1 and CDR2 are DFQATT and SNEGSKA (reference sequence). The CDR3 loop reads CSAREVGLSNQPQHF. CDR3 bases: TGCAGTGCTAGAGAGGTTGGGCTTAGCAATCAGCCCCAGCATTTT.

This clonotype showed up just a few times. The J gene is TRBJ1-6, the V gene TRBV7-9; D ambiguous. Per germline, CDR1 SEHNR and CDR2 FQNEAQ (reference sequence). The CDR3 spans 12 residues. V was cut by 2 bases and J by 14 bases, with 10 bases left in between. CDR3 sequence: CASSLSPKSLHF. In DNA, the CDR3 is TGTGCCAGCAGCTTAAGTCCGAAATCCCTCCACTTT.

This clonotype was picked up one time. The CDR3 DNA sequence: TGTGCCAGCAGTTCACCGGGACTAGCCCGGCGAGGGACCCAGTTCTTC. It yields the protein CASSSPGLARRGTQFF. The chain recombines TRBV6-7 with TRBJ2-1; 9 nucleotides match TRBD2. TRBV6-7 has ORF status, its function being uncertain. The CDR3 covers 16 residues. V shed 4 bases, J shed 13 bases, and the junction held 17 bases outside the gene matches.

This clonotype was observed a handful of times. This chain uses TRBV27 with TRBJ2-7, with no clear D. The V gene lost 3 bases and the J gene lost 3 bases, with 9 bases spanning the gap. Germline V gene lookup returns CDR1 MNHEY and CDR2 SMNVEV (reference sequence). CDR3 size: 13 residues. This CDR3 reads CASSLARNYEQYF. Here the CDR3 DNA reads TGTGCCAGCAGTTTGGCCAGGAACTACGAGCAGTACTTC.

The DNA for the CDR3 is TGTGCCAGCAGTCCGCACTCGACAGGCCTGGGGGCTGAGCAGTACTTC. As protein: CASSPHSTGLGAEQYF. The gene calls are TRBV27 and TRBJ2-7; D is possibly TRBD1 (6 bases). The CDR3 covers 16 residues. Trimming shortened V by 5 bases and J by 7 bases, and 24 bases separated the two germline ends. The germline V gene encodes CDR1 MNHEY and CDR2 SMNVEV (reference sequence).

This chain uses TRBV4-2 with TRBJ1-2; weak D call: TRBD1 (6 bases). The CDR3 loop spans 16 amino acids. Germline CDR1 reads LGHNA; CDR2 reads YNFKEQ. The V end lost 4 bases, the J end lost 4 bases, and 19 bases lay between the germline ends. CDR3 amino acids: CASSLLRGGAGYGYTF. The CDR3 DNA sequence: TGTGCCAGCAGCCTCCTACGTGGGGGGGCTGGCTATGGCTACACCTTC.

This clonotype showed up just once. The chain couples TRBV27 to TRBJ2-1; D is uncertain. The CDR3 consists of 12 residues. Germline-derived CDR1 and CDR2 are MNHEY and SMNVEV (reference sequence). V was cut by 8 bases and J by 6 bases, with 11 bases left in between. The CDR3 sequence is CASGPATNEQFF. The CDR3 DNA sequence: TGTGCCAGCGGACCAGCTACCAATGAGCAGTTCTTC.

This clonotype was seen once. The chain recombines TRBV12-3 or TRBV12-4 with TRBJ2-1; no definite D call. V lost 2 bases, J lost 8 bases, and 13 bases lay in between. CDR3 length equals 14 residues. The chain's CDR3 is CASSLRWQFDEQFF. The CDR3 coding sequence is TGTGCCAGCAGTTTAAGGTGGCAGTTCGATGAGCAGTTCTTC.

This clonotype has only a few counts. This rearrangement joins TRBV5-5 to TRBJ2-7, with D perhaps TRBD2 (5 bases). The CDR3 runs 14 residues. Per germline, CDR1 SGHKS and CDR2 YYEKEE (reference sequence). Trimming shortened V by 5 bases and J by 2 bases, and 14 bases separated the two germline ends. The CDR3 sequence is CASSSGRETYEQYF. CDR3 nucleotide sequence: TGTGCCAGCAGTTCAGGAAGGGAGACCTACGAGCAGTACTTC. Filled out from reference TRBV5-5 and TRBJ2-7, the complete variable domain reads DAGVTQSPTHLIKTRGQQVTLRCSPISGHKSVSWYQQVLGQGPQFIFQYYEKEERGRGNFPDRFSARQFPNYSSELNVNALLLGDSALYLCASSSGRETYEQYFGPGTRLTVT.

The CDR3 protein is CASSEAPSGSDTEAFF. The CDR3 bases are TGTGCCAGCAGTGAAGCCCCCTCGGGGTCGGACACTGAAGCTTTCTTT. This chain links TRBV6-1 with TRBJ1-1; D gene unclear. The V end was cut by 0 bases, the J end by 3 bases, with 14 bases between. This CDR3 contains 16 residues. From germline, CDR1 is MNHNS and CDR2 SASEGT.

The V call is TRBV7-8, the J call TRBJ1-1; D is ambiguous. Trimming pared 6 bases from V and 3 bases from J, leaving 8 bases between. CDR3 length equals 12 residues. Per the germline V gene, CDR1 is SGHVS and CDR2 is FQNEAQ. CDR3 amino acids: CASRGRYTEAFF. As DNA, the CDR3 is TGTGCCAGCAGGGGAAGATACACTGAAGCTTTCTTT.

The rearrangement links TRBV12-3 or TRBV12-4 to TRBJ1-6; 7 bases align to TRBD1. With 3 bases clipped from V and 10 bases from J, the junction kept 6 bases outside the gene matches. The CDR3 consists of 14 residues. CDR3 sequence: CASSLTGPRSPLHF. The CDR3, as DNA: TGTGCCAGCAGTTTGACAGGGCCGCGCTCACCCCTCCACTTT.

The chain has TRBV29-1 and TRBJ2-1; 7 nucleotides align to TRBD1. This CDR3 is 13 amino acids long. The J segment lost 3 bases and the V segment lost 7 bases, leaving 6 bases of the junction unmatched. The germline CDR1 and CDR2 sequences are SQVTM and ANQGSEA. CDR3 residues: CSEGQENYNEQFF. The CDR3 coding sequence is TGCAGCGAAGGACAGGAAAACTACAATGAGCAGTTCTTC.

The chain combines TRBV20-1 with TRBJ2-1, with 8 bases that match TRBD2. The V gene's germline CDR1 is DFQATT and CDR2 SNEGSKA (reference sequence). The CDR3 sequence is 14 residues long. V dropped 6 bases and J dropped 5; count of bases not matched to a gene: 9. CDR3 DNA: TGCAGTGCGAGATCAACTAGCGGTAACAATGAGCAGTTCTTC. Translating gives CSARSTSGNNEQFF.

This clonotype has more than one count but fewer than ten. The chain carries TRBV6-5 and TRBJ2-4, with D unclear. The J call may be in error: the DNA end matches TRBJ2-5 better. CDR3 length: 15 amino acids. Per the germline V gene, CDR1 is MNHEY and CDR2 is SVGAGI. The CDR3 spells CASRHSPSLQETQYF. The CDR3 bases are TGTGCCAGCAGACATTCCCCCTCCCTGCAAGAGACCCAGTACTTC.

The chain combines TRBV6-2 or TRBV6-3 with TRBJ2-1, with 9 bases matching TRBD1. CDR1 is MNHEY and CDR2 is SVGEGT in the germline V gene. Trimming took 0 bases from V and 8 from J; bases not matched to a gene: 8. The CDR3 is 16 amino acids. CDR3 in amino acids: CASSYSPRQGDDEQFF. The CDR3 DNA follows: TGTGCCAGCAGTTACTCGCCGAGACAGGGGGACGATGAGCAGTTCTTC.

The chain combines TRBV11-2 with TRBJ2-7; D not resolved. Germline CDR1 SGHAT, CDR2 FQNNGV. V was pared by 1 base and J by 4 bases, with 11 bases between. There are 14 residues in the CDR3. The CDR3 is CASSLGWGRYEQYF. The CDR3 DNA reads TGTGCCAGCAGCTTAGGTTGGGGTAGGTACGAGCAGTACTTC.

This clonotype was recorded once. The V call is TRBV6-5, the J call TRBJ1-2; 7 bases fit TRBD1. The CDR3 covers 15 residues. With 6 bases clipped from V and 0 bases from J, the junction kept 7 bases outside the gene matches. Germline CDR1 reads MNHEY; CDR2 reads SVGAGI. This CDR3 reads CASRVGQAANYGYTF. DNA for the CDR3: TGTGCCAGCAGGGTCGGACAGGCAGCTAACTATGGCTACACCTTC.

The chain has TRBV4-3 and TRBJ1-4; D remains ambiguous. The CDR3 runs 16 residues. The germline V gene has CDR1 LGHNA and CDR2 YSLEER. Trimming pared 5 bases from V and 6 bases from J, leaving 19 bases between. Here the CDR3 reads CASSGRRGSKHEKLFF. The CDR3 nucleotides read TGCGCCAGCAGCGGTCGGCGTGGAAGTAAGCATGAAAAACTGTTTTTT.

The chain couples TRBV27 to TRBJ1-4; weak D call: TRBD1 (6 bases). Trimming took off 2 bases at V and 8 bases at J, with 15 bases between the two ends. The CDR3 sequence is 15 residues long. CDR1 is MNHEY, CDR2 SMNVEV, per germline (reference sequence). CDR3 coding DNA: TGTGCCAGCAGTTTAACCGTACCGGACAGCGAAAAACTGTTTTTT. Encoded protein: CASSLTVPDSEKLFF.

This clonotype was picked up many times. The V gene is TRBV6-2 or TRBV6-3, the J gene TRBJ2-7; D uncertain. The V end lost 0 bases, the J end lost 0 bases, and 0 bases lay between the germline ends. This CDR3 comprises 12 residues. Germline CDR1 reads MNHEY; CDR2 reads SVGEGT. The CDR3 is CASSYSSYEQYF. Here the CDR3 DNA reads TGTGCCAGCAGTTACTCCTCCTACGAGCAGTACTTC.

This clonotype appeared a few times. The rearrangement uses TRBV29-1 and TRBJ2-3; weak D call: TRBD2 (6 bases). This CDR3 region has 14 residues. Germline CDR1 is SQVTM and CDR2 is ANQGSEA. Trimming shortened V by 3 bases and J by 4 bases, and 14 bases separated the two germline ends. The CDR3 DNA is TGCAGCGTTGATTCGGGGGACCGGCCAGATACGCAGTATTTT. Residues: CSVDSGDRPDTQYF.

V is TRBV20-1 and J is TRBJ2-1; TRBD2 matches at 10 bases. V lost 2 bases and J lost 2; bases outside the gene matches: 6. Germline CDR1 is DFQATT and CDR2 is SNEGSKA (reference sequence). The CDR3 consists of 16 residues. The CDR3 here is CSARSMLAGAYNEQFF. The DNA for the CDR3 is TGCAGTGCTAGATCCATGCTAGCGGGGGCCTACAATGAGCAGTTCTTC.

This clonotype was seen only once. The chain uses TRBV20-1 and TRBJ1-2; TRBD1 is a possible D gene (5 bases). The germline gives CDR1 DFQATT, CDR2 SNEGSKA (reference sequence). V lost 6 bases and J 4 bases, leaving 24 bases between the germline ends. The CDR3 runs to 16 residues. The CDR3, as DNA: TGCAGTGCCCCAGACCCCCAGGTTGAGGGGATCTATGGCTACACCTTC. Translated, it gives CSAPDPQVEGIYGYTF.

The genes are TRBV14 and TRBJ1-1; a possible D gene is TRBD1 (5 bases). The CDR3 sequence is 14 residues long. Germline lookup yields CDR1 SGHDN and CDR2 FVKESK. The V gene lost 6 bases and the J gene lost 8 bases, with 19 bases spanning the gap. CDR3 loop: CASSLGGLTAEAFF. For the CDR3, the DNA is TGTGCCAGCAGTCTGGGGGGGTTGACGGCAGAAGCTTTCTTT. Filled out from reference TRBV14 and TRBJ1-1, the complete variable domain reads EAGVTQFPSHSVIEKGQTVTLRCDPISGHDNLYWYRRVMGKEIKFLLHFVKESKQDESGMPNNRFLAERTGGTYSTLKVQPAELEDSGVYFCASSLGGLTAEAFFGQGTRLTVV.

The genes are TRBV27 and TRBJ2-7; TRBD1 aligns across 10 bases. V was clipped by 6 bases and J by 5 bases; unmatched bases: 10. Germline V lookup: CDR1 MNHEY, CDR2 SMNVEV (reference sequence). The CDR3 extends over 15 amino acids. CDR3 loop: CASRSRDRGLHEQYF. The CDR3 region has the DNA TGTGCCAGCAGATCCCGGGACAGGGGTCTACACGAGCAGTACTTC.

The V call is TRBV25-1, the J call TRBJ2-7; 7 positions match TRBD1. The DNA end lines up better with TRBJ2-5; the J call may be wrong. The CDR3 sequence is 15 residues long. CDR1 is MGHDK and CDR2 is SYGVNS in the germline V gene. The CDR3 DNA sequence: TGTGCCAGCAACCGAGACAGGGCTGGAGAAGAGACCCAGTACTTC. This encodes CASNRDRAGEETQYF.

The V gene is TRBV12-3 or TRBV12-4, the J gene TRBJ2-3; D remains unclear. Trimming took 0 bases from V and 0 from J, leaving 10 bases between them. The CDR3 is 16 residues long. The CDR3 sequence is CASSLAFRTSTDTQYF. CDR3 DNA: TGTGCCAGCAGTTTAGCGTTCCGGACGAGCACAGATACGCAGTATTTT.

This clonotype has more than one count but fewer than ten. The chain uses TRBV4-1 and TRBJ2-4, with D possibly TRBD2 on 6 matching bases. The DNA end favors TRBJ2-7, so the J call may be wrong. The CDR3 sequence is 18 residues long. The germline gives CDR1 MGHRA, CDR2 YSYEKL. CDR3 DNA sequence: TGCGCCAGCAGCGGGGGGACCAGAGGTCCCCTCTCTTCCTACGAGCAGTACTTC. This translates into CASSGGTRGPLSSYEQYF.

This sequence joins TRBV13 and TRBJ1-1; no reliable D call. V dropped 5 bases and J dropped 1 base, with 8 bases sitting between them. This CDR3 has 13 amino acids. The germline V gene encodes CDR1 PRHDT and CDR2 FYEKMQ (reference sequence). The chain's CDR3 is CASSLPWNTEAFF. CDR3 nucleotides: TGTGCCAGCAGCCTGCCCTGGAACACTGAAGCTTTCTTT.

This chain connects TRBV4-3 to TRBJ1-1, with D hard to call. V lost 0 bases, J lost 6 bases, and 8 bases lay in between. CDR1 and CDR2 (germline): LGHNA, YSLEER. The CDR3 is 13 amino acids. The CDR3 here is CASSQDWRAEAFF. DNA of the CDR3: TGCGCCAGCAGCCAAGATTGGAGGGCTGAAGCTTTCTTT.

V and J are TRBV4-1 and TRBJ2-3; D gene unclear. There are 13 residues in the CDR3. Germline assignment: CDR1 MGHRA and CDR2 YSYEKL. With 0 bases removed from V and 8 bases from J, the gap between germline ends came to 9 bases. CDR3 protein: CASSQDLRSTQYF. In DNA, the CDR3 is TGCGCCAGCAGCCAAGATCTTCGAAGTACGCAGTATTTT.